One sample yielded the 13 T cell receptor beta chains listed below, sequenced in a study of human T cells and chemical hapten exposure. From the RACE reads, TCRdb called clonotypes with MiXCR, one entry per CDR3 protein. The sample holds some 400,000 distinct CDR3 sequences; more than 4.5% are singletons and the top ten take 2.5% to 3%. Time point defined: pre-sensitization, week 0. Sample treatment: therapeutic diphenylcyclopropenone sensitization with weekly scalp DPC. This sample comprised whole blood, obtained in connection with sensitization to the hapten diphenylcyclopropenone (DPC). The source of these receptors is a woman aged 45 to 65 with alopecia areata. Some clones in this sample may be carry-over from other donors' samples.

This clonotype was recorded many times. The chain carries TRBV12-3 or TRBV12-4 and TRBJ2-1, with TRBD2 matching 10 bases. J was trimmed by 6 bases and V by 8 bases; bases with no gene match: 7. The CDR3 has 14 residues. CDR3 loop: CASSWGTSANEQFF. The CDR3 coding sequence is TGTGCCAGCTCTTGGGGGACTAGCGCCAATGAGCAGTTCTTC.

This clonotype appeared many times. This chain uses TRBV27 with TRBJ2-3; maybe TRBD1 (5 bases). CDR3 size: 16 residues. The germline V and J ends were trimmed by 6 bases and 0 bases, with 16 bases remaining between them. Germline V gene sequence: CDR1 MNHEY, CDR2 SMNVEV (reference sequence). The CDR3 bases are TGTGCCAGCAGACCGCTACAGGCAAGGAGCACAGATACGCAGTATTTT. Translation: CASRPLQARSTDTQYF.

This clonotype was observed at least ten times. This chain joins TRBV29-1 and TRBJ2-3; tentatively, D is TRBD1 (6 bases). The V and J ends lost 2 bases and 3 bases respectively, with 15 bases between them. CDR3 length: 15 amino acids. Germline V gene lookup returns CDR1 SQVTM and CDR2 ANQGSEA. CDR3 bases: TGCAGCGTTGAAACGTTCAGGGGTGGGACAGATACGCAGTATTTT. It translates to CSVETFRGGTDTQYF.

This clonotype was counted many times. This chain uses TRBV5-1 with TRBJ2-2; 7 bases align to TRBD1. The CDR3 consists of 15 residues. With V trimmed by 4 bases and J by 0 bases, 3 bases remained unmatched. Germline-derived CDR1 and CDR2 are SGHRS and YFSETQ. DNA of the CDR3: TGCGCCAGCAGCCGGACAGGACCGAACACCGGGGAGCTGTTTTTT. Its translation is CASSRTGPNTGELFF.

The V and J genes are TRBV4-1 and TRBJ2-5; D is perhaps TRBD2 (6 bases). Germline CDR1 is MGHRA and CDR2 is YSYEKL. V dropped 1 base and J dropped 7 bases, with 16 bases sitting between them. The CDR3 has 15 amino acids. DNA for the CDR3: TGCGCCAGCAGCCAAGGGTTGGAGGGGCTCGGGACCCAGTACTTC. Protein product: CASSQGLEGLGTQYF.

This clonotype was counted at least ten times. The chain carries TRBV18 and TRBJ1-5; no firm D call. CDR1 and CDR2 from the germline V gene are KGHSH and LQKENI. V lost 0 bases to trimming and J lost 5 bases, with 8 bases between them. The CDR3 is 14 residues long. CDR3 residues: CASSPPDIYQPQHF. The CDR3 nucleotides read TGTGCCAGCTCACCACCCGACATCTATCAGCCCCAGCATTTT. The complete variable domain, with remaining parts taken from reference TRBV18 and TRBJ1-5, reads NAGVMQNPRHLVRRRGQEARLRCSPMKGHSHVYWYRQLPEEGLKFMVYLQKENIIDESGMPKERFSAEFPKEGPSILRIQQVVRGDSAAYFCASSPPDIYQPQHFGDGTRLSIL.

This clonotype was counted only a few times. The V call is TRBV4-1, the J call TRBJ2-3; TRBD1 matches at 11 bases. The CDR3 length is 15 residues. CDR1 is MGHRA and CDR2 is YSYEKL in the germline V gene. V was pared by 1 base and J by 3 bases, with 0 bases of the junction left unmatched. Written as DNA, the CDR3 is TGCGCCAGCAGCCAAGGGGACAGGGGGACAGATACGCAGTATTTT. It specifies CASSQGDRGTDTQYF.

This clonotype was seen many times. The chain recombines TRBV14 with TRBJ1-1; perhaps TRBD1 as D (6 bases). This CDR3 comprises 14 residues. Trimming took off 1 base at V and 10 bases at J, with 16 bases between the two ends. Per germline, CDR1 SGHDN and CDR2 FVKESK. CDR3 amino acids: CASSQGGGPLGAFF. Written as DNA, the CDR3 is TGTGCCAGCAGCCAAGGCGGGGGGCCCCTTGGAGCTTTCTTT.

This clonotype appeared a few times. The chain joins TRBV14 to TRBJ2-7; unclear D gene. V lost 3 bases, J lost 7 bases, and 10 bases lay in between. This CDR3 is 12 amino acids long. Germline lookup yields CDR1 SGHDN and CDR2 FVKESK. The CDR3 nucleotides read TGTGCCAGCAGCCACTCCTCGGAGGAGCAGTACTTC. Its translation: CASSHSSEEQYF.

This clonotype was counted once. Possible read error: a much larger clone is one base away. The conserved phenylalanine or tryptophan normally closing the CDR3 is absent here, so this likely arose from a read error. The CDR3 DNA sequence: TGCAGCGTTGGAAGGGAGGCTGGCTACACCCTC. Protein product: CSVGREAGYTL. This sequence joins TRBV29-1 and TRBJ1-2; no reliable D call. CDR1 is SQVTM, CDR2 ANQGSEA, per germline. The CDR3 is made up of 11 amino acids. The V and J ends lost 4 bases and 7 bases respectively, with 10 bases between them.

The V call is TRBV2, the J call TRBJ2-3; D not resolved. This CDR3 is built from 16 residues. V was cut by 3 bases and J by 2 bases, with 15 bases left in between. Germline-derived CDR1 and CDR2 are SNHLY and FYNNEI. The CDR3 loop reads CASSESGMSYTDTQYF. The CDR3 DNA sequence: TGTGCCAGCAGTGAGTCTGGAATGAGTTACACAGATACGCAGTATTTT.

This clonotype has a count of ten or more. The chain recombines TRBV7-2 with TRBJ2-3, with D hard to call. V gave up 4 bases and J gave up 0 bases, with 5 bases separating them. Germline V CDR1 and CDR2: SGHTA, FQGNSA. CDR3 length equals 13 residues. The CDR3 reads CASSSPSTDTQYF. The CDR3 region has the DNA TGTGCCAGCAGCTCCCCGAGCACAGATACGCAGTATTTT.

In its sample, this clonotype was seen many times. The genes are TRBV2 and TRBJ1-6, with D unclear. CDR1 SNHLY and CDR2 FYNNEI come from the germline V gene. V was cut by 7 bases and J by 8 bases, with 12 bases left in between. CDR3 length: 13 amino acids. The CDR3 region has the DNA TGTGCCAGCAACGGGAGGGAATATTCACCCCTCCACTTT. Encoded protein: CASNGREYSPLHF.